These 20 T cell receptor beta chains originate from one sample sequenced in a study of Ad26.COV2.S vaccination and SARS-CoV-2 variants. Clones were read by immunoSEQ multiplex PCR, and TCRdb kept only the in-frame ones, dropping some. The data contain some 350,000 clones, approximately 90% of them singletons. The material sequenced was peripheral blood, taken after recovery from COVID-19. These receptors originate from a human donor who had recovered from COVID-19.

The genes are TRBV7-2 and TRBJ1-1, with TRBD1 as a possible D gene (6 bases). Trimming removed 7 bases from V and 1 base from J, with 16 bases in between. The CDR3 length is 15 residues. Germline V gives CDR1 SGHTA, CDR2 FQGNSA. CDR3 nucleotides: TGTGCCAGCACCCGGCAGGGACAATGGAACACTGAAGCTTTCTTT. Translated, it gives CASTRQGQWNTEAFF.

This clone was observed a handful of times. The rearrangement links TRBV7-2 to TRBJ1-6, with D perhaps TRBD1 (5 bases). Per the germline V gene, CDR1 is SGHTA and CDR2 is FQGNSA. The CDR3 is 15 amino acids. V was cut by 2 bases and J by 7 bases, with 12 bases left in between. The CDR3 sequence: CASSLPAGWNSPLHF. The CDR3 region has the DNA TGTGCCAGCAGCTTACCGGCAGGGTGGAATTCACCCCTCCACTTT. The full variable domain, rest sourced from reference TRBV7-2 and TRBJ1-6, is GAGVSQSPSNKVTEKGKDVELRCDPISGHTALYWYRQSLGQGLEFLIYFQGNSAPDKSGLPSDRFSAERTGGSVSTLTIQRTQQEDSAVYLCASSLPAGWNSPLHFGNGTRLTVT.

The J gene is TRBJ2-3, the V gene TRBV6-2 or TRBV6-3; 7 bases map to TRBD1. Looked up from germline, CDR1 is MNHEY and CDR2 is SVGEGT. Trimming cost V 6 bases and J 6 bases; bases outside gene matches: 15. This CDR3 is built from 16 residues. The CDR3 coding sequence is TGTGCCAGCAGCACCCTCACGGGACAGCAGCGGGATACGCAGTATTTT. Translating gives CASSTLTGQQRDTQYF.

The chain links TRBV12-3 or TRBV12-4 to TRBJ1-5; D perhaps matches TRBD1 (5 bases). Trimming stripped 4 bases from V and 2 bases from J, with 6 bases between. CDR3 length equals 13 residues. The CDR3 nucleotides are TGTGCCAGCAGTTCCAGGGGCAATCAGCCCCAGCATTTT. This encodes CASSSRGNQPQHF.

This chain uses TRBV7-8 with TRBJ1-4; 10 nucleotides align to TRBD1. The CDR3 loop spans 16 amino acids. The germline CDR1 and CDR2 sequences are SGHVS and FQNEAQ. With V trimmed by 2 bases and J by 8 bases, 8 bases remained unmatched. DNA of the CDR3: TGTGCCAGCAGCTTATTCCAGACAGGGGGCCGGGAAAAACTGTTTTTT. Protein product: CASSLFQTGGREKLFF.

V and J are TRBV12-5 and TRBJ1-4; D possibly corresponds to TRBD1 (5 bases). The CDR3 has 17 residues. Germline V gene lookup returns CDR1 LGHNT and CDR2 FRNRAP. The V end was cut by 1 base, the J end by 4 bases, with 16 bases between. Here the CDR3 DNA reads TGTGCTAGTGGTTTGGCACCCGGTGGAGGGGTTAATGAAAAACTGTTTTTT. It translates to CASGLAPGGGVNEKLFF.

This clone came up once. The chain employs TRBV9 and TRBJ1-1; tentative D call: TRBD1 (5 bases). CDR3 length: 14 amino acids. V lost 0 bases to trimming and J lost 14 bases, with 20 bases between them. Germline CDR1 SGDLS, CDR2 YYNGEE. As DNA, the CDR3 is TGTGCCAGCAGCGTAGATTTGGTCGGGGGTAGGAGCTTCTTT. It codes for CASSVDLVGGRSFF.

The rearrangement links TRBV6-5 to TRBJ2-7; the D is unclear. Germline CDR1 reads MNHEY; CDR2 reads SVGAGI. The CDR3 is 13 residues long. V was clipped by 7 bases and J by 4 bases, with 14 bases between them. DNA for the CDR3: TGTGCCAGCAAACCCGTTAAAGCTTACGAGCAGTACTTC. Translating gives CASKPVKAYEQYF.

The rearrangement uses TRBV2 and TRBJ1-4; 7 positions agree with TRBD1. Germline V gives CDR1 SNHLY, CDR2 FYNNEI. This CDR3 has 14 amino acids. V was pared by 6 bases and J by 7 bases, with 8 bases of the junction left unmatched. The CDR3, as DNA: TGTGCCAGCAGGACCGGGACAGATAGTGAAAAACTGTTTTTT. Protein sequence: CASRTGTDSEKLFF.

The chain is built from TRBV9 and TRBJ2-3, with 15 nucleotides matching TRBD2. The CDR3 contains 19 residues. The V gene's germline CDR1 is SGDLS and CDR2 YYNGEE. With 0 bases clipped from V and 2 bases from J, the junction kept 7 bases outside the gene matches. CDR3 loop: CASSVVGGLAGGVTDTQYF. CDR3 in DNA: TGTGCCAGCAGCGTAGTCGGTGGACTAGCGGGGGGGGTCACAGATACGCAGTATTTT.

V is TRBV28 and J is TRBJ1-1, with D perhaps TRBD1 (6 bases). V was clipped by 4 bases and J by 5 bases, with 14 bases between them. The CDR3 is 14 residues long. Germline loops: CDR1 MDHEN, CDR2 SYDVKM. The CDR3 here is CASSYAVGGTEAFF. The CDR3 DNA reads as TGTGCCAGCAGTTATGCAGTAGGGGGAACTGAAGCTTTCTTT.

This clone was observed a few times. As DNA, the CDR3 is TGTGCCAGCAGCTCACAATACAGGGAGCCCCAGCATTTT. It is translated as CASSSQYREPQHF. The rearrangement joins TRBV5-6 to TRBJ1-5, with a tentative D call TRBD1 (6 bases). V was shortened by 3 bases and J by 8 bases, with 12 bases between the two germline ends. This CDR3 is 13 amino acids long. The V gene's germline CDR1 is SGHDT and CDR2 YYEEEE.

This clone has just one count. The chain combines TRBV11-2 with TRBJ1-3; possible D gene TRBD1, 6 bases. Trimming took 6 bases from V and 2 from J, leaving 11 bases between them. This CDR3 comprises 14 residues. Germline CDR1 reads SGHAT; CDR2 reads FQNNGV. Written as DNA, the CDR3 is TGTGCCAGCAGAAGACAGGAACCTGGAAACACCATATATTTT. This gives the protein CASRRQEPGNTIYF.

The rearrangement joins TRBV6-1 to TRBJ2-1; 8 bases line up with TRBD2. Germline V CDR1 and CDR2: MNHNS, SASEGT. The CDR3 is 16 residues long. The trim removed 1 base at V and 4 bases at J, leaving 6 bases unmatched. In DNA form, the CDR3 reads TGTGCCAGCAGTGAAGTGCGCGGGGGGCGATACAATGAGCAGTTCTTC. It yields the protein CASSEVRGGRYNEQFF.

This rearrangement joins TRBV7-9 to TRBJ1-1, with D perhaps matching TRBD1 (6 bases). The CDR3 is 18 amino acids. CDR1 is SEHNR and CDR2 is FQNEAQ in the germline V gene (reference sequence). Trimming removed 4 bases from V and 2 bases from J, with 23 bases in between. The CDR3 sequence is CASSSPRGNGSFNTEAFF. The CDR3 coding sequence is TGTGCCAGCAGCTCCCCCAGGGGCAACGGGTCCTTCAACACTGAAGCTTTCTTT.

V and J are TRBV7-2 and TRBJ2-3, with D perhaps given as TRBD1 or TRBD2 (6 bases each). This CDR3 has 16 amino acids. Germline V CDR1 and CDR2: SGHTA, FQGNSA. V gave up 4 bases and J gave up 3 bases, with 17 bases separating them. The CDR3 here is CASSSMGAGGTDTQYF. CDR3 coding DNA: TGTGCCAGCAGCTCAATGGGGGCCGGGGGTACAGATACGCAGTATTTT.

J is TRBJ1-1 and V is TRBV9, with 8 positions matching TRBD1. V lost 4 bases to trimming and J lost 5 bases; unmatched junction nucleotides: 10. Germline V gene lookup returns CDR1 SGDLS and CDR2 YYNGEE. The CDR3 sequence is 15 residues long. CDR3 DNA: TGTGCCAGCAGCCCAAGAGGACAGGGAGGTACTGAAGCTTTCTTT. Its translation is CASSPRGQGGTEAFF.

The chain carries TRBV12-3 or TRBV12-4 and TRBJ1-2; weak D call: TRBD1 (6 bases). The CDR3 extends over 13 amino acids. Trimming cost V 3 bases and J 10 bases, with 15 bases left between them. The CDR3 reads CASSFRRGGSYTF. DNA for the CDR3: TGTGCCAGCAGTTTTAGGAGGGGGGGGTCCTACACCTTC.

The rearrangement joins TRBV19 to TRBJ2-3; no reliable D call. This CDR3 has 15 amino acids. V was shortened by 6 bases and J by 2 bases, with 15 bases between the two germline ends. CDR1 is LNHDA, CDR2 SQIVND, per germline (reference sequence). The chain's CDR3 is CASRVPGIFTDTQYF. Here the CDR3 DNA reads TGTGCCAGTAGGGTCCCAGGTATCTTCACAGATACGCAGTATTTT. Full variable domain (remainder filled in from reference TRBV19 and TRBJ2-3): DGGITQSPKYLFRKEGQNVTLSCEQNLNHDAMYWYRQDPGQGLRLIYYSQIVNDFQKGDIAEGYSVSREKKESFPLTVTSAQKNPTAFYLCASRVPGIFTDTQYFGPGTRLTVL.

With regard to this clone: This CDR3 is also generated by other DNA sequences in the sample. This chain connects TRBV5-1 to TRBJ1-1; D is perhaps TRBD1 (5 bases). With 0 bases removed from V and 4 bases from J, the gap between germline ends came to 7 bases. The CDR3 is 13 amino acids. Germline V gene lookup returns CDR1 SGHRS and CDR2 YFSETQ. The CDR3 DNA reads TGCGCCAGCAGCTTGGGCGGGGGCACTGAAGCTTTCTTT. Translation: CASSLGGGTEAFF. Supplemented by reference TRBV5-1 and TRBJ1-1, the full variable domain reads KAGVTQTPRYLIKTRGQQVTLSCSPISGHRSVSWYQQTPGQGLQFLFEYFSETQRNKGNFPGRFSGRQFSNSRSEMNVSTLELGDSALYLCASSLGGGTEAFFGQGTRLTVV.